These 25 T cell receptor beta chains were sequenced from one sample in a study of T cell responses to AZD1222 COVID-19 vaccine. Profiling relied on immunoSEQ multiplex PCR, and the TCRdb table lists in-frame clones only, not all of them. The table includes 120,000 to 150,000 clones, about 91% detected once. Material: peripheral blood, obtained on day 0 of AZD1222 vaccination. These receptors originate from an adult in good health.

The rearrangement uses TRBV29-1 and TRBJ2-3; possibly TRBD1 or TRBD2 for D (5 bases each). Germline values: CDR1 SQVTM, CDR2 ANQGSEA. Trimming cost V 7 bases and J 6 bases, with 14 bases left between them. This CDR3 contains 12 residues. The DNA for the CDR3 is TGCAGCGCGGGGACGGGCCCCGATACGCAGTATTTT. Protein product: CSAGTGPDTQYF.

The J gene is TRBJ1-5, the V gene TRBV6-2 or TRBV6-3; D uncertain. The V gene's germline CDR1 is MNHEY and CDR2 SVGEGT. This CDR3 is built from 14 residues. Trimming cost V 0 bases and J 8 bases, with 11 bases left between them. The CDR3 coding sequence is TGTGCCAGCAGTTACTCGAGAAGGAGCGAGCCCCAGCATTTT. Its protein product is CASSYSRRSEPQHF.

The genes are TRBV9 and TRBJ1-1; 7 bases match TRBD1. Germline CDR1 reads SGDLS; CDR2 reads YYNGEE. V was pared by 4 bases and J by 3 bases, with 6 bases of the junction left unmatched. This CDR3 has 14 amino acids. CDR3 bases: TGTGCCAGCAGCAGGGACGACAGGGACACTGAAGCTTTCTTT. It encodes CASSRDDRDTEAFF.

The rearrangement joins TRBV7-2 to TRBJ1-1; D is possibly TRBD1 (6 bases). Germline V lookup: CDR1 SGHTA, CDR2 FQGNSA. Trimming cost V 4 bases and J 6 bases, with 27 bases left between them. This CDR3 is built from 18 residues. The CDR3 here is CASSWGFHAGQKGAEAFF. DNA of the CDR3: TGTGCCAGCAGCTGGGGGTTCCATGCCGGACAGAAAGGAGCTGAAGCTTTCTTT.

The chain has TRBV5-5 and TRBJ1-5, with D perhaps TRBD1 (6 bases). Trimming removed 1 base from V and 5 bases from J, with 10 bases in between. CDR3 length: 14 amino acids. In germline, CDR1 is SGHKS, CDR2 YYEKEE (reference sequence). CDR3 in amino acids: CASSLRGGHQPQHF. DNA of the CDR3: TGTGCCAGCAGCTTGCGTGGGGGCCATCAGCCCCAGCATTTT.

The chain recombines TRBV27 with TRBJ2-3; the match to TRBD1 covers 9 bases. Germline V gene sequence: CDR1 MNHEY, CDR2 SMNVEV (reference sequence). V shed 6 bases, J shed 10 bases, and the junction held 17 bases outside the gene matches. The CDR3 runs to 16 residues. The CDR3 spells CASSQWGGTGSRSQYF. The CDR3 DNA reads TGTGCCAGCAGCCAATGGGGGGGGACAGGGAGCCGGTCGCAGTATTTT.

This clone showed up just once. The genes are TRBV7-3 and TRBJ1-1; D not resolved. Germline V gene lookup returns CDR1 SGHTA and CDR2 FQGTGA. V gave up 1 base and J gave up 1 base, with 7 bases separating them. This CDR3 contains 14 residues. Here the CDR3 reads CASSLNPSNTEAFF. The CDR3 nucleotides are TGTGCCAGCAGCTTAAACCCGTCGAACACTGAAGCTTTCTTT.

The chain has TRBV5-6 and TRBJ1-6; 8 positions agree with TRBD1. V lost 6 bases and J lost 7; bases outside the gene matches: 6. Germline CDR1 is SGHDT and CDR2 is YYEEEE. This CDR3 is built from 14 residues. The CDR3 DNA reads TGTGCCAGCACCCCGCAGGGGGCGAATTCACCCCTCCACTTT. Its translation is CASTPQGANSPLHF.

The chain links TRBV19 to TRBJ1-5; D is unresolved. CDR1 and CDR2 (germline): LNHDA, SQIVND (reference sequence). The V gene lost 3 bases and the J gene lost 6 bases, with 18 bases spanning the gap. The CDR3 spans 16 residues. CDR3 DNA sequence: TGTGCCAGTAGTATTCGGTTATCGCGATTTGGTCAGCCCCAGCATTTT. Translated: CASSIRLSRFGQPQHF.

V and J are TRBV9 and TRBJ2-1, with 12 bases that match TRBD2. The CDR3 totals 17 residues. Germline V gene sequence: CDR1 SGDLS, CDR2 YYNGEE. Unmatched junction bases numbered 8, after V lost 4 bases and J lost 3 bases. DNA for the CDR3: TGTGCCAGCAGCTTGGCTAGCGGGGGGGCCGGCTACAATGAGCAGTTCTTC. Its translation is CASSLASGGAGYNEQFF.

This clone was observed a few times. The rearrangement joins TRBV7-8 to TRBJ2-7; 8 positions agree with TRBD2. CDR3 length: 18 amino acids. Germline loops: CDR1 SGHVS, CDR2 FQNEAQ. V lost 5 bases and J lost 0; bases outside the gene matches: 15. CDR3: CASSPYVGTGGVSYEQYF. Here the CDR3 DNA reads TGTGCCAGCAGCCCCTACGTAGGAACGGGGGGGGTCTCCTACGAGCAGTACTTC.

This clone was detected only once. The rearrangement joins TRBV19 to TRBJ1-2; D unresolved. The CDR3 has 15 residues. Germline lookup yields CDR1 LNHDA and CDR2 SQIVND (reference sequence). Trimming cost V 4 bases and J 6 bases, with 18 bases left between them. CDR3 sequence reads: CASSKLGSPGDGYTF. Here the CDR3 DNA reads TGTGCCAGTAGTAAACTAGGGAGTCCGGGAGATGGCTACACCTTC.

The genes are TRBV5-1 and TRBJ2-3; TRBD2 agrees at 11 bases. This CDR3 is 20 amino acids long. Germline V gene sequence: CDR1 SGHRS, CDR2 YFSETQ. V shed 3 bases, J shed 2 bases, and the junction held 17 bases outside the gene matches. For the CDR3, the DNA is TGCGCCAGCAGCTCCCGGGGATCGCTAGCGGGGGGTCGTACCACAGATACGCAGTATTTT. Residues: CASSSRGSLAGGRTTDTQYF.

The V call is TRBV14, the J call TRBJ2-1, with D tentatively TRBD2 (7 bases). CDR3 length: 15 amino acids. The ends were cut back, 4 bases at V and 5 bases at J, with 15 bases in the middle. From germline, CDR1 is SGHDN and CDR2 FVKESK. The CDR3 DNA reads TGTGCCAGCAGCCCCCTGGGGGAGGGGGACAATGAGCAGTTCTTC. It specifies CASSPLGEGDNEQFF.

The chain combines TRBV11-3 with TRBJ2-7; 7 bases are shared with TRBD2. Per the germline V gene, CDR1 is SGHNT and CDR2 is YENEEA. The CDR3 totals 15 residues. Trimming removed 6 bases from V and 0 bases from J; junction bases left unmatched: 8. The CDR3: CASSRAGGGSYEQYF. The CDR3 DNA sequence: TGTGCCAGCAGTAGGGCCGGCGGGGGCTCCTACGAGCAGTACTTC.

The gene calls are TRBV2 and TRBJ1-1; 7 bases align to TRBD1. V trimming: 10 bases; J trimming: 7 bases; junction bases outside the gene matches: 12. Looked up from germline, CDR1 is SNHLY and CDR2 is FYNNEI. The CDR3 spans 13 residues. CDR3 DNA: TGTGCCACCCCGGCGCGCAGGGGGAATGAAGCTTTCTTT. Translated, it gives CATPARRGNEAFF.

The V call is TRBV7-8, the J call TRBJ2-7; 8 bases line up with TRBD1. CDR1 and CDR2 (germline): SGHVS, FQNEAQ. Trimming at V came to 5 bases and at J to 3 bases, leaving 9 bases not matched to a gene. The CDR3 totals 15 residues. This CDR3 is CASSPTGGKDYEQYF. For the CDR3, the DNA is TGTGCCAGCAGCCCTACAGGGGGAAAGGACTACGAGCAGTACTTC. The complete variable domain, with remaining parts taken from reference TRBV7-8 and TRBJ2-7, reads GAGVSQSPRYKVAKRGQDVALRCDPISGHVSLFWYQQALGQGPEFLTYFQNEAQLDKSGLPSDRFFAERPEGSVSTLKIQRTQQEDSAVYLCASSPTGGKDYEQYFGPGTRLTVT.

The gene calls are TRBV19 and TRBJ2-2; D call uncertain. The CDR3 is 14 amino acids. Germline loops: CDR1 LNHDA, CDR2 SQIVND (reference sequence). V lost 3 bases to trimming and J lost 4 bases, with 9 bases between them. This CDR3 is CASSIRVSTGELFF. CDR3 in DNA: TGTGCCAGTAGTATTCGGGTTAGCACCGGGGAGCTGTTTTTT.

The chain is built from TRBV28 and TRBJ1-5, with a possible D match to TRBD1 (6 bases). The CDR3 contains 14 residues. CDR1 MDHEN and CDR2 SYDVKM come from the germline V gene. Trimming removed 3 bases at V and 3 bases at J, with 9 bases between. The CDR3 DNA reads TGTGCCAGCAGTTTGCCAGGGGTCAATCAGCCCCAGCATTTT. Its protein is CASSLPGVNQPQHF.

The chain uses TRBV7-9 and TRBJ1-2, with TRBD1 matching over 10 bases. The CDR3 is made up of 14 amino acids. The V gene's germline CDR1 is SEHNR and CDR2 FQNEAQ (reference sequence). After removal of 4 bases from V and 2 bases from J, the junction contained 1 base not matched to a gene. CDR3 in amino acids: CASSSDRGNYGYTF. Here the CDR3 DNA reads TGTGCCAGCAGCTCGGACAGGGGGAACTATGGCTACACCTTC.

This sequence joins TRBV24-1 and TRBJ1-6, with 7 bases identical to TRBD1. Per the germline V gene, CDR1 is KGHDR and CDR2 is SFDVKD. The trim removed 3 bases at V and 0 bases at J, leaving 10 bases unmatched. The length of the CDR3 is 19 residues. In nucleotides, the CDR3 is TGTGCCACCAGTGATCCTGCGATCCGGGACAGCTCCTATAATTCACCCCTCCACTTT. This codes for CATSDPAIRDSSYNSPLHF.

The chain links TRBV10-1 to TRBJ1-6; tentative D call: TRBD1 (6 bases). Deletions cut 0 bases from V and 9 bases from J, with 9 bases between. CDR1 is WNHNN, CDR2 SYGVQD, per germline (reference sequence). This CDR3 contains 14 residues. This CDR3 is CASSESSRGSPLHF. The CDR3 DNA is TGCGCCAGCAGTGAGTCGAGCAGGGGTTCACCCCTCCACTTT.

This chain uses TRBV7-8 with TRBJ2-3; D is undetermined. Germline loops: CDR1 SGHVS, CDR2 FQNEAQ. CDR3 length equals 14 residues. The germline V and J ends were trimmed by 3 bases and 0 bases, with 7 bases remaining between them. For the CDR3, the DNA is TGTGCCAGCAGCTTCATGTCTAGCACAGATACGCAGTATTTT. Protein product: CASSFMSSTDTQYF.

The rearrangement uses TRBV7-9 and TRBJ1-6, with 7 bases aligning to TRBD1. The ends lost 4 bases at V and 6 bases at J; junction bases unmatched: 3. CDR1 and CDR2 (germline): SEHNR, FQNEAQ (reference sequence). CDR3 length: 14 residues. The CDR3 protein is CASSYRDSNSPLHF. The CDR3 nucleotides are TGTGCCAGCAGCTACCGGGACAGTAATTCACCCCTCCACTTT. The full variable domain, rest sourced from reference TRBV7-9 and TRBJ1-6, is DTGVSQNPRHKITKRGQNVTFRCDPISEHNRLYWYRQTLGQGPEFLTYFQNEAQLEKSRLLSDRFSAERPKGSFSTLEIQRTEQGDSAMYLCASSYRDSNSPLHFGNGTRLTVT.

This rearrangement joins TRBV18 to TRBJ1-5; TRBD1 aligns across 9 bases. Germline-derived CDR1 and CDR2 are KGHSH and LQKENI. Trimming took 6 bases from V and 5 from J; bases not matched to a gene: 5. CDR3 length: 14 residues. The CDR3 here is CASSEGQGYQPQHF. In nucleotides, the CDR3 is TGTGCCAGCTCCGAGGGACAGGGCTATCAGCCCCAGCATTTT.